This entry lists 9 T cell receptor beta chains sequenced from one sample in a study of Ad26.COV2.S vaccination and SARS-CoV-2 variants. Documented treatment: about 20 received Ad26.COV2.S at low or high dose, single or two shots; 5 received placebo; per-sample allocation not given. The samples date from day 63 after the first vaccine or placebo injection. Profiled with immunoSEQ multiplex PCR; TCRdb holds only in-frame clones, not every one. The table has approximately 300,000 clones, just over 85% seen once. The specimen was peripheral blood, collected in a trial of Ad26.COV2.S vaccine versus placebo. Receptors were obtained from a person aged 18-60 years who received the Ad26.COV2.S COVID-19 vaccine or a placebo.

Comments on this clone: Other DNA sequences in the same sample also yield this CDR3. This chain joins TRBV5-1 and TRBJ2-3; D remains unclear. V dropped 0 bases and J dropped 5 bases, with 4 bases sitting between them. This CDR3 contains 12 residues. Germline V lookup: CDR1 SGHRS, CDR2 YFSETQ. The CDR3 region has the DNA TGCGCCAGCAGCTTGGCCGGAGATACGCAGTATTTT. This codes for CASSLAGDTQYF.

This CDR3 reads CASSPSAGGQSEQYF. CDR3 DNA sequence: TGTGCCAGCTCACCCTCCGCAGGGGGCCAATCCGAGCAGTACTTC. The chain carries TRBV18 and TRBJ2-7, with TRBD1 matching over 8 bases. Germline CDR1 reads KGHSH; CDR2 reads LQKENI. This CDR3 spans 15 amino acids. V gave up 3 bases and J gave up 6 bases; unmatched junction bases: 10.

This clone was seen only once. This rearrangement joins TRBV5-8 to TRBJ1-2; D may be TRBD1 (6 bases). Germline CDR1 is SGHTS and CDR2 is YDEGEE. The CDR3 is made up of 12 amino acids. Trimming shortened V by 2 bases and J by 13 bases, and 15 bases separated the two germline ends. The CDR3 DNA reads as TGTGCCAGCAGCTTACACCAGGGGAGATTCACCTTC. Residues: CASSLHQGRFTF.

This clone was detected once. The chain is built from TRBV2 and TRBJ2-3, with 8 bases identical to TRBD1. Trimming took 6 bases from V and 5 from J; bases not matched to a gene: 10. There are 15 residues in the CDR3. Germline CDR1 is SNHLY and CDR2 is FYNNEI. The CDR3 DNA reads TGTGCCAGCAGCCTCCAGGGGGCTAGGGAAGATACGCAGTATTTT. Translating gives CASSLQGAREDTQYF.

The chain recombines TRBV27 with TRBJ2-1; 8 positions agree with TRBD2. The CDR3 consists of 14 residues. J lost 7 bases, V lost 6 bases, and 8 bases had no gene match. Looked up from germline, CDR1 is MNHEY and CDR2 is SMNVEV (reference sequence). The CDR3 region is CASSQGGGRNEQFF. The DNA for the CDR3 is TGTGCCAGCAGCCAGGGCGGGGGGCGGAATGAGCAGTTCTTC.

V is TRBV7-6 and J is TRBJ2-5; TRBD1 aligns across 10 bases. Per germline, CDR1 SGHVS and CDR2 FNYEAQ. This CDR3 is built from 15 residues. The V and J ends lost 5 bases and 5 bases, in that order; junction bases with no gene match: 8. CDR3 sequence (DNA): TGTGCCAGCAGCCGGGACAGGGGTAGGGTGGAGACCCAGTACTTC. It specifies CASSRDRGRVETQYF.

In DNA, the CDR3 is TGTGCCAGCAGCTGGGGGGCTAGCCGGCCCTACGAGCAGTACTTC. It translates to CASSWGASRPYEQYF. The J gene is TRBJ2-7, the V gene TRBV5-4; perhaps D is TRBD1 or TRBD2 (6 bases each). The CDR3 is made up of 15 amino acids. Germline CDR1 SGHNT, CDR2 YYREEE (reference sequence). The ends were cut back, 3 bases at V and 2 bases at J, with 15 bases in the middle. Drawing the rest from reference TRBV5-4 and TRBJ2-7, the complete variable domain is ETGVTQSPTHLIKTRGQQVTLRCSSQSGHNTVSWYQQALGQGPQFIFQYYREEENGRGNFPPRFSGLQFPNYSSELNVNALELDDSALYLCASSWGASRPYEQYFGPGTRLTVT.

The V gene is TRBV21-1, the J gene TRBJ2-7; TRBD2 is the table's D call and was not checked against the DNA. TRBV21-1 is marked as a pseudogene. CDR3 length equals 16 residues. The CDR3 reads CASTQPGGWSLYEQYF. The CDR3 DNA reads as TGTGCCAGCACCCAACCCGGGGGTTGGTCCTTATACGAGCAGTACTTC.

V gene TRBV27 combines with J gene TRBJ1-4, with D unclear. Germline V gene data show CDR1 as MNHEY and CDR2 as SMNVEV (reference sequence). The CDR3 spans 17 residues. V lost 7 bases and J 2 bases, leaving 20 bases between the germline ends. This chain's CDR3 is CASTPLGSRATNEKLFF. In nucleotides, the CDR3 is TGTGCCAGCACCCCGTTAGGGAGCAGAGCGACTAATGAAAAACTGTTTTTT.